This T cell receptor beta chain was documented in a study of cytomegalovirus exposure and HLA in healthy donors. Findings and limits, study-wide: Accurate predictions that matched the HLA-A and HLA-B alleles of most subjects were reportedly made from TCR beta sequences. TCR beta V segments were, for the most part, productive about 87% or about 30% of the time in an earlier analysis.

The donors, nominally healthy at sampling, likely had unrecorded immune exposures. 13 Jbeta primers and 60 Vbeta primers were used for the PCR. Per the study methods: In a later analysis, of 80 million to 90 million unique beta chains, about 10 million appeared in at least two donors. The method was immunoSEQ multiplex PCR; TCRdb's version includes in-frame clones alone and lacks a portion of them. V and J calls plus clone size are reproduced from that table; the DNA served to infer D and trimming. The sample records about 130,000 clones, roughly three quarters being singletons. Notes on this clone: Its antigen remains unknown.

The ends were cut back, 0 bases at V and 9 bases at J, with 10 bases in the middle. Germline-derived CDR1 and CDR2 are LNHDA and SQIVND (reference sequence). The CDR3 runs to 13 residues. The chain couples TRBV19 to TRBJ2-3; no firm D call. Sequenced: PBMCs. The origin of this receptor is a male donor in good health and CMV-seronegative. The CDR3 DNA reads TGTGCCAGTAGTATAGAGGGCCCCGAAACGCAGTATTTT. It translates to CASSIEGPETQYF.